The 10 T cell receptor beta chains listed next were all sequenced from one sample in a study of OX40 agonist ivuxolimab in advanced cancers. This table comes from immunoSEQ multiplex PCR, and its TCRdb copy is limited to in-frame clones, with some not included. The table has 80,000 or so clones, around four fifths seen once. The sample was CD4+ or CD8+ T cells sorted from blood, taken in a trial of the OX40 agonist ivuxolimab. All receptors come from an adult with an advanced solid tumor such as melanoma, head and neck, liver or kidney cancer.

The CDR3 reads CASSLGGAVNQETQYF. The CDR3 DNA follows: TGCGCCAGCAGCTTGGGGGGTGCGGTAAACCAAGAGACCCAGTACTTC. The chain employs TRBV5-1 and TRBJ2-5; D not certain. The CDR3 has 16 residues. V was pared by 0 bases and J by 0 bases, with 12 bases between. Germline CDR1 and CDR2: SGHRS and YFSETQ.

The CDR3 nucleotides read TGTGCCAGCAGTGAAGGTCAACACCCCTCCTACGAGCAGTACTTC. Amino acid sequence: CASSEGQHPSYEQYF. This chain uses TRBV6-1 with TRBJ2-7; D gene uncertain. The CDR3 is 15 amino acids. Germline values: CDR1 MNHNS, CDR2 SASEGT. V was trimmed by 1 base and J by 0 bases, leaving 10 bases between them.

The chain employs TRBV20-1 and TRBJ1-4; D is unclear. This CDR3 has 11 residues. CDR1 DFQATT and CDR2 SNEGSKA come from the germline V gene (reference sequence). The V gene lost 5 bases and the J gene lost 6 bases, with 7 bases spanning the gap. CDR3: CSAEWDEKLFF. The CDR3 nucleotides read TGCAGTGCTGAGTGGGATGAAAAACTGTTTTTT.

The chain uses TRBV7-9 and TRBJ1-4; 7 bases are shared with TRBD1. The CDR3 is 14 amino acids. The V gene's germline CDR1 is SEHNR and CDR2 FQNEAQ (reference sequence). V trimming: 5 bases; J trimming: 8 bases; junction bases outside the gene matches: 8. CDR3 region: CASSRGQMGEKLFF. The CDR3 DNA reads as TGTGCCAGCAGCCGGGGACAGATGGGGGAAAAACTGTTTTTT.

The chain recombines TRBV6-5 with TRBJ2-3; D gene unclear. Per the germline V gene, CDR1 is MNHEY and CDR2 is SVGAGI. V was trimmed by 2 bases and J by 2 bases, leaving 5 bases between them. CDR3 length equals 13 residues. CDR3 sequence: CASSYRVTDTQYF. DNA of the CDR3: TGTGCCAGCAGTTACAGGGTCACAGATACGCAGTATTTT.

Only a few counts were recorded for this clone. This chain joins TRBV5-6 and TRBJ1-1, with 7 positions matching TRBD1. Germline assignment: CDR1 SGHDT and CDR2 YYEEEE. The V gene end was trimmed by 2 bases and the J gene end by 3 bases; junction bases not matched to a gene: 4. The CDR3 is 14 amino acids. The CDR3: CASSFQGGYTEAFF. CDR3 nucleotide sequence: TGTGCCAGCAGCTTCCAGGGGGGGTACACTGAAGCTTTCTTT.

This clone was found once. The chain employs TRBV27 and TRBJ1-2, with a possible D match to TRBD1 (6 bases). Germline assignment: CDR1 MNHEY and CDR2 SMNVEV (reference sequence). The CDR3 runs 15 residues. Trimming removed 2 bases at V and 5 bases at J, with 15 bases between. The CDR3 coding sequence is TGTGCCAGCAGTTTAAGGCAGGGGAGTCTGTATGGCTACACCTTC. Translated: CASSLRQGSLYGYTF.

The chain links TRBV5-1 to TRBJ2-7; 8 nucleotides agree with TRBD1. The CDR3 is 15 residues long. V trimming: 3 bases; J trimming: 2 bases; junction bases outside the gene matches: 7. Per the germline V gene, CDR1 is SGHRS and CDR2 is YFSETQ. The CDR3 bases are TGCGCCAGCAGCTCGGAAGGACAGGGCACCTACGAGCAGTACTTC. Its protein is CASSSEGQGTYEQYF.

The J gene is TRBJ1-1, the V gene TRBV5-1, with D perhaps matching TRBD1 (6 bases). The germline gives CDR1 SGHRS, CDR2 YFSETQ. The CDR3 covers 15 residues. V was pared by 2 bases and J by 1 base, with 12 bases between. CDR3: CASSLRGAGNTEAFF. In nucleotides, the CDR3 is TGCGCCAGCAGCTTAAGGGGGGCGGGGAACACTGAAGCTTTCTTT.

The chain has TRBV28 and TRBJ2-1; 9 nucleotides align to TRBD1. This CDR3 comprises 14 residues. After removal of 5 bases from V and 5 bases from J, the junction contained 4 bases not matched to a gene. Germline V gene data show CDR1 as MDHEN and CDR2 as SYDVKM. DNA for the CDR3: TGTGCCAGCAGTCGACAGGGGGGCCACAATGAGCAGTTCTTC. Translation gives CASSRQGGHNEQFF.